These 14 T cell receptor beta chains share one sample of origin, sequenced in a study of tumor-infiltrating lymphocytes in oesophageal squamous cell carcinoma. TCRdb reprocessed the reads with MiXCR, giving one entry per CDR3 protein. The sample records 12,000 or so distinct CDR3 sequences, around 60% being singletons. Sequences were obtained from blood. Receptors originate from a female donor with esophageal squamous cell carcinoma.

The CDR3: CASSKGIWNEQYF. The CDR3 DNA is TGTGCCAGCAGCAAGGGGATCTGGAATGAGCAGTACTTC. The chain carries TRBV6-1 and TRBJ2-7; D possibly corresponds to TRBD1 (5 bases). Per germline, CDR1 MNHNS and CDR2 SASEGT. With 6 bases removed from V and 7 bases from J, the gap between germline ends came to 16 bases. The CDR3 is made up of 13 amino acids.

This clonotype appeared a single time. The rearrangement joins TRBV6-1 to TRBJ2-3; 11 nucleotides match TRBD2. There are 16 residues in the CDR3. Germline V gives CDR1 MNHNS, CDR2 SASEGT. V lost 5 bases, J lost 4 bases, and 8 bases stayed unmatched. The chain's CDR3 is CASSWRLAGSSDTQYF. For the CDR3, the DNA is TGTGCCAGCAGTTGGCGACTAGCGGGAAGTTCAGATACGCAGTATTTT.

Ten or more counts support this clonotype. The chain employs TRBV4-2 and TRBJ2-7; maybe TRBD2 (5 bases). In germline, CDR1 is LGHNA, CDR2 YNFKEQ. Trimming shortened V by 0 bases and J by 3 bases, and 12 bases separated the two germline ends. The CDR3 sequence is 15 residues long. The CDR3 loop reads CASSQDLDYSYEQYF. In nucleotides, the CDR3 is TGTGCCAGCAGCCAAGATCTTGACTATAGCTACGAGCAGTACTTC.

The rearrangement links TRBV7-4 to TRBJ2-6, with D hard to call. The tail of the sequence fits TRBJ2-1 better, so the J call may be wrong. The CDR3 loop spans 14 amino acids. Germline CDR1 is SGHVT and CDR2 is SQSDAQ. CDR3 residues: CASSLGRSSHEQFF. DNA for the CDR3: TGTGCCAGCAGCTTAGGTCGGTCATCCCATGAGCAGTTCTTC.

The V gene is TRBV10-2, the J gene TRBJ2-1; TRBD1 aligns across 8 bases. The end of the DNA fits TRBJ2-5 better, so the J call may be wrong. CDR1 WSHSY and CDR2 SAAADI come from the germline V gene. This CDR3 comprises 13 residues. The CDR3 sequence is CASNSGQAETQYF. For the CDR3, the DNA is TGCGCCAGCAACTCGGGACAGGCAGAGACCCAGTACTTC.

The count of this clonotype is one. The rearrangement links TRBV7-2 to TRBJ2-3; no firm D call. The V and J ends lost 3 bases and 6 bases respectively, with 13 bases between them. CDR1 and CDR2 (germline): SGHTA, FQGNSA. This CDR3 has 14 residues. For the CDR3, the DNA is TGTGCCAGCAGCTTCCGTCCGAACCACGATACGCAGTATTTT. Translating it yields CASSFRPNHDTQYF.

This chain joins TRBV7-8 and TRBJ2-4, with a weak D call TRBD2 (5 bases). The better agreement between TRBJ2-7 and the DNA end casts doubt on the J call. The germline CDR1 and CDR2 sequences are SGHVS and FQNEAQ. The CDR3 is 15 amino acids. CDR3: CASSPRTVGAYEQYF. Here the CDR3 DNA reads TGTGCCAGCAGCCCGAGGACGGTGGGAGCCTACGAGCAGTACTTC.

This chain links TRBV6-2 or TRBV6-3 with TRBJ2-6, with D maybe TRBD1 (5 bases). Matching the DNA end better, TRBJ1-2 makes the J call doubtful. This CDR3 has 13 amino acids. CDR1 and CDR2 from the germline V gene are MNHEY and SVGEGT. The CDR3 DNA sequence: TGTGCCAGCAGTTACGGGCAGGGCGGTGGCTACACCTTC. Encoded protein: CASSYGQGGGYTF.

On this clonotype: A read error is likely, as this CDR3 ends without the conserved phenylalanine or tryptophan. The DNA is left out, because the CDR3 cannot be placed on it with certainty; the CDR3 is given as TCRdb lists it. The chain links TRBV7-2 to TRBJ2-3; the table's D call TRBD2 went unverified against the DNA. The CDR3 is made up of 14 amino acids, end residues included. The germline V gene has CDR1 SGHTA and CDR2 FQGNSA. The CDR3 loop reads CASSLTSIEQFFGP.

The rearrangement links TRBV7-6 to TRBJ2-1; TRBD2 aligns across 9 bases. Germline CDR1 is SGHVS and CDR2 is FNYEAQ. The trim removed 1 base at V and 9 bases at J, leaving 4 bases unmatched. This CDR3 spans 14 amino acids. The CDR3 loop reads CASSLEWREGEQFF. The CDR3 bases are TGTGCCAGCAGCTTAGAGTGGCGGGAGGGTGAGCAGTTCTTC.

V gene TRBV5-1 combines with J gene TRBJ2-1; 12 bases align to TRBD2. Germline V gene sequence: CDR1 SGHRS, CDR2 YFSETQ. There are 20 residues in the CDR3. The V gene end was trimmed by 4 bases and the J gene end by 2 bases; junction bases not matched to a gene: 16. The CDR3 loop is CASSTRLAGEDFLAYNEQFF. The CDR3 coding sequence is TGCGCCAGCAGCACCCGACTAGCGGGAGAAGATTTTCTTGCCTACAATGAGCAGTTCTTC.

This clonotype was seen more than once but under ten times. This rearrangement joins TRBV7-9 to TRBJ2-3; 9 nucleotides agree with TRBD1. This CDR3 has 15 amino acids. The V gene end was trimmed by 4 bases and the J gene end by 2 bases; junction bases not matched to a gene: 4. Germline V CDR1 and CDR2: SEHNR, FQNEAQ (reference sequence). In nucleotides, the CDR3 is TGTGCCAGCAGCTCGGACAGGGGAAACACAGATACGCAGTATTTT. Residues: CASSSDRGNTDTQYF.

The chain has TRBV28 and TRBJ2-1; TRBD2 aligns across 8 bases. After removal of 7 bases from V and 0 bases from J, the junction contained 5 bases not matched to a gene. The CDR3 sequence is 15 residues long. CDR1 and CDR2 from the germline V gene are MDHEN and SYDVKM. CDR3: CASTPGGSSYNEQFF. CDR3 DNA sequence: TGTGCCAGCACCCCGGGGGGGAGCTCCTACAATGAGCAGTTCTTC.

J is TRBJ1-5 and V is TRBV7-3; 7 bases align to TRBD1. The CDR3 is 13 amino acids. Trimming took 3 bases from V and 4 from J; bases not matched to a gene: 0. Germline V CDR1 and CDR2: SGHTA, FQGTGA. As DNA, the CDR3 is TGTGCCAGCAGCTTGACAGGGAATCAGCCCCAGCATTTT. Amino acid sequence: CASSLTGNQPQHF.